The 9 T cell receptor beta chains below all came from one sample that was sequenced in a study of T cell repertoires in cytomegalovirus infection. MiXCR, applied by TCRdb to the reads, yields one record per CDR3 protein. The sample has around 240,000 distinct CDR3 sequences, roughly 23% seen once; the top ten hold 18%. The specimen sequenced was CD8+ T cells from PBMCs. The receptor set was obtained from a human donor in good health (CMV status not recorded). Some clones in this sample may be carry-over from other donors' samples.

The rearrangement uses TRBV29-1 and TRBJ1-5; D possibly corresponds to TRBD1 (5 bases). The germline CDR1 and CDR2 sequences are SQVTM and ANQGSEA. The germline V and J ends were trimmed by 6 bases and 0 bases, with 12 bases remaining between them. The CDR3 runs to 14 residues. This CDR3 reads CSVSGDSSNQPQHF. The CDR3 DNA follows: TGCAGCGTGAGTGGAGACAGTAGCAATCAGCCCCAGCATTTT.

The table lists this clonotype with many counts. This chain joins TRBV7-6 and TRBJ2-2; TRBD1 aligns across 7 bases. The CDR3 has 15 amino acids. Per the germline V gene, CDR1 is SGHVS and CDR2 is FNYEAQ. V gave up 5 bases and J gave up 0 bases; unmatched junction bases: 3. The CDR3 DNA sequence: TGTGCCAGCAGCCCCGGACAGGCGAACACCGGGGAGCTGTTTTTT. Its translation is CASSPGQANTGELFF. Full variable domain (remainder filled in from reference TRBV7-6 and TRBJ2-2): GAGVSQSPRYKVTKRGQDVALRCDPISGHVSLYWYRQALGQGPEFLTYFNYEAQQDKSGLPNDRFSAERPEGSISTLTIQRTEQRDSAMYRCASSPGQANTGELFFGEGSRLTVL.

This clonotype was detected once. The CDR3: CSARDRRTSDEQFF. As DNA, the CDR3 is TGCAGTGCTAGAGATCGAAGGACTAGCGATGAGCAGTTCTTC. The chain is built from TRBV20-1 and TRBJ2-1; 9 positions agree with TRBD2. Germline loops: CDR1 DFQATT, CDR2 SNEGSKA (reference sequence). The CDR3 is 14 amino acids. After removal of 0 bases from V and 8 bases from J, the junction contained 5 bases not matched to a gene.

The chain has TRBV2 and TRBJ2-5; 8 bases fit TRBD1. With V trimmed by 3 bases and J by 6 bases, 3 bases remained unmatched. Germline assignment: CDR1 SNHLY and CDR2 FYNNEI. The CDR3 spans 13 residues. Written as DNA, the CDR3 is TGTGCCAGCAGTGAGTACAGGGGGAAGACCCAGTACTTC. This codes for CASSEYRGKTQYF.

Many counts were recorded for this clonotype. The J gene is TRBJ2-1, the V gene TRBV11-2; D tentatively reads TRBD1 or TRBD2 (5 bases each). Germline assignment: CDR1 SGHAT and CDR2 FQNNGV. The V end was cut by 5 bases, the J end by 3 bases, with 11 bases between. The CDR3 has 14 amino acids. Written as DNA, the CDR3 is TGTGCCAGCAGCCACCGGGGCGACTACAATGAGCAGTTCTTC. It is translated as CASSHRGDYNEQFF. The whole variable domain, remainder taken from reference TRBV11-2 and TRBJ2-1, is EAGVAQSPRYKIIEKRQSVAFWCNPISGHATLYWYQQILGQGPKLLIQFQNNGVVDDSQLPKDRFSAERLKGVDSTLKIQPAKLEDSAVYLCASSHRGDYNEQFFGPGTRLTVL.

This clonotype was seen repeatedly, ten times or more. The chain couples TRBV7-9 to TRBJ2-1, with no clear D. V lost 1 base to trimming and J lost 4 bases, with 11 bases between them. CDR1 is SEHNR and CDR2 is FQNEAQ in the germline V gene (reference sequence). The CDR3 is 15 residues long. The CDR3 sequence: CASSLVGLDYNEQFF. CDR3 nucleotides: TGTGCCAGCAGCTTAGTTGGGCTAGATTACAATGAGCAGTTCTTC.

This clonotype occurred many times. In nucleotides, the CDR3 is TGTGCCAGCAGTCCCACCGACCTCTCCTACGAGCAGTACTTC. This gives the protein CASSPTDLSYEQYF. This chain joins TRBV7-2 and TRBJ2-7; D is uncertain. V was pared by 6 bases and J by 0 bases, with 12 bases between. Germline V gene sequence: CDR1 SGHTA, CDR2 FQGNSA. The length of the CDR3 is 14 residues.

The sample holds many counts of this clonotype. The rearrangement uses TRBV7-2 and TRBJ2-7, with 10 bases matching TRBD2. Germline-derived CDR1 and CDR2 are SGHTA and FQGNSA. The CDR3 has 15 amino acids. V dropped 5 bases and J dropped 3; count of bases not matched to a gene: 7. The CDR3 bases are TGTGCCAGCAGCCACCTAGCGGGGGCGATCTACGAGCAGTACTTC. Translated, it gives CASSHLAGAIYEQYF.

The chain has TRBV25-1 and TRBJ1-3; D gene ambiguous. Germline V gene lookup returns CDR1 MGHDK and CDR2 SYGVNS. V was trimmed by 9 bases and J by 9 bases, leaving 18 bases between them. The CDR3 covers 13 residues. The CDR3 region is CASMDFYASTIYF. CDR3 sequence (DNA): TGTGCCAGTATGGACTTTTACGCGAGCACCATATATTTT.